This T cell receptor (beta chain) originates from a study of PD-1 blockade in classical Hodgkin lymphoma. Whole-study results and caveats: Reported findings placed baseline TCR diversity lower in newly diagnosed patients (compared with healthy donors). For complete responders, baseline diversity was comparable to that of newly diagnosed patients. The CD4+ diversity rise by C4D1 was clearest in complete responders.

Following autologous stem cell transplantation, relapse occurred in every patient, and exposure to brentuximab vedotin varied. Complete response, partial response or progressive disease were the best responses. This CDR3 has 12 amino acids. In germline, CDR1 is LNHDA, CDR2 SQIVND (reference sequence). V dropped 4 bases and J dropped 8 bases, with 11 bases sitting between them. The protocol was immunoSEQ multiplex PCR, while the TCRdb copy is restricted to in-frame clones and leaves out a portion. The data hold 80,000 to 100,000 clones, with roughly 89% observed a single time. About this clone itself: Antigen unknown.

The starting material was peripheral blood mononuclear cells (PBMCs), obtained at baseline. The V gene is TRBV19, the J gene TRBJ1-2; TRBD1 is a possible D gene (5 bases). This sequence was found in a human donor with classical Hodgkin lymphoma. CDR3 sequence: CASSTQGKGYTF. The DNA of the CDR3 is TGTGCCAGTAGTACGCAGGGAAAGGGCTACACCTTC.